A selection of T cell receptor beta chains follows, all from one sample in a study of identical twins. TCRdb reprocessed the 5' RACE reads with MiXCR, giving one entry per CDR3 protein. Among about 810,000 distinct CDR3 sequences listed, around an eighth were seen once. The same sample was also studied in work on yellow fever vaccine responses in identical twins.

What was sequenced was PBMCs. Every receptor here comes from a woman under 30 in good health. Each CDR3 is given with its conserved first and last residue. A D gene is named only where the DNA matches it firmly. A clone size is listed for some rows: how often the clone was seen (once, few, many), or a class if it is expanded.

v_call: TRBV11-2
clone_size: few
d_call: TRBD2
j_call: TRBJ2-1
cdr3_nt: TGTGCCAGCAGCTCTATAGCGGGAGGGCCGGATATCTACAATGAGCAGTTCTTC
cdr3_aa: CASSSIAGGPDIYNEQFF

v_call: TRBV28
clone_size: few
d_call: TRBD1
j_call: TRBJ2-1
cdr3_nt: TGTGCCAGCAGTTTTTATCAGGACAGGGGGAGTGGTGAGCAGTTCTTC
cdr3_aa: CASSFYQDRGSGEQFF

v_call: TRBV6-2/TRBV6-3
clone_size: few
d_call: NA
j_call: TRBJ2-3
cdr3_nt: TGTGCCAGCAGTATACTCGACAGGACACTCACAGATACGCAGTATTTT
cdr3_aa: CASSILDRTLTDTQYF

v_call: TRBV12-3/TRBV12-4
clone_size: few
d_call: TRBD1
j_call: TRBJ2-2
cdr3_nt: TGTGCCAGCGGACCGCCAGGGACAGGGTATTCCGGGGAGCTGTTTTTT
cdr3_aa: CASGPPGTGYSGELFF

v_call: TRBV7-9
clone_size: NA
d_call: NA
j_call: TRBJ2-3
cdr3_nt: TGTGCCAGCAGTTCTAGCTCCCTTTCCCACGGGGCGCAGTATTTT
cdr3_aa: CASSSSSLSHGAQYF

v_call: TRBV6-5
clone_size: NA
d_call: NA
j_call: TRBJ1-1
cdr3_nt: TGTGCCAGCAGTTACACAAGGGGGAACACTGAAGCTTTCTTT
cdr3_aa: CASSYTRGNTEAFF

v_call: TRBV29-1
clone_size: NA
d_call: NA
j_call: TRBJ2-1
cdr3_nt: TGCAGCGTTGACCTCCCTGGGCAATCCTACAATGAGCAGTTCTTC
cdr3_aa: CSVDLPGQSYNEQFF

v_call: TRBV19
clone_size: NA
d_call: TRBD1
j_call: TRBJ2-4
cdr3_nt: TGTGCCACCACGACAGGGTCGTTAGCCAAAAACATTCAGTACTTC
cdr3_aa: CATTTGSLAKNIQYF

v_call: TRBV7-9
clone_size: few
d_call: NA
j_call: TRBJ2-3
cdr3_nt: TGTGCCAGCAGCTTAGTACAGCCTGGAAGCACAGATACGCAGTATTTT
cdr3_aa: CASSLVQPGSTDTQYF

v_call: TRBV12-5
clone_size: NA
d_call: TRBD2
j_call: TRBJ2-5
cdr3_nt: TGTGCTAGTGGTTTCTCGGCGGGGGCCCAGTACTTC
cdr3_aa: CASGFSAGAQYF

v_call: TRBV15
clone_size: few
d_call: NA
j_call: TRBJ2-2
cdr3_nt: TGTGCCACCAGCATGGCGGGATCCGGGGAGCTGTTTTTT
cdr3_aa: CATSMAGSGELFF

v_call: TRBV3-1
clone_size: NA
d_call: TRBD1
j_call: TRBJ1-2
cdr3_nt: TGTGCCAGCAGCCAAGGCCCGTGGACAGGGGGAGGCTACACCTTC
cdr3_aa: CASSQGPWTGGGYTF

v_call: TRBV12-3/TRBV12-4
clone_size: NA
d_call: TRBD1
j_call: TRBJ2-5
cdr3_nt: TGTGCCAGCAGTTTAATAGACAGGGTTCAGACCCAGTACTTC
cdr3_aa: CASSLIDRVQTQYF

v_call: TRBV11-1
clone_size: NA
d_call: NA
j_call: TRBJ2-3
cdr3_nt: TGTGCCAGCAGCTCCATACCCACTAGCACTTTGAACACAGATACGCAGTATTTT
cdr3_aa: CASSSIPTSTLNTDTQYF

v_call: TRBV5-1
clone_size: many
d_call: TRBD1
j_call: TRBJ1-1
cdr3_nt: TGCGCCAGCAGCTTGATACAGGGGGCGCTCGGTGAAGCTTTCTTT
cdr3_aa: CASSLIQGALGEAFF

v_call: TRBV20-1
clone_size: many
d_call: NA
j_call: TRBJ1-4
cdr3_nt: TGCAGTGCTAGAGGCCTCGGTGAAAAACTGTTTTTT
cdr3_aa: CSARGLGEKLFF

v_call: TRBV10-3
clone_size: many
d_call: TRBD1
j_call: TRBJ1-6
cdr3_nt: TGTGCCATCAGTGAGGTGGGACAGCACAAGTCACCCCTCCACTTT
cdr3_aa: CAISEVGQHKSPLHF

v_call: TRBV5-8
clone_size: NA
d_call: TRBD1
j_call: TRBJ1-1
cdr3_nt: TGTGCCAGCAGCTCCGGGACAGGGACATCGAACACTGAAGCTTTCTTT
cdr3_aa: CASSSGTGTSNTEAFF

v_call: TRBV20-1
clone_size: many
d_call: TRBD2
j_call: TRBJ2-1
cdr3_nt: TGCAGTGCTGTAAGCGGGGGGAACAATGAGCAGTTCTTC
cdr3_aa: CSAVSGGNNEQFF

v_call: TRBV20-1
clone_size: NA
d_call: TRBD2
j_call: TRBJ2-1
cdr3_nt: TGCAGTGCCGTCCCGGGACTAGCGGGAGGGCCAGGCTACAATGAGCAGTTCTTC
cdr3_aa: CSAVPGLAGGPGYNEQFF

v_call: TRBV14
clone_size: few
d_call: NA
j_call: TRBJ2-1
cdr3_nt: TGTGCCAGCAGCCCCTGGGACGGTTCTGGCCCCTACAATGAGCAGTTCTTC
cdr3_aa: CASSPWDGSGPYNEQFF

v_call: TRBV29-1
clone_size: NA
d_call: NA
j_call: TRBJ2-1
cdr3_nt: TGCAGCGTCGCCAATTGGGAGTCGAGTGAGCAGTTCTTC
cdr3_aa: CSVANWESSEQFF

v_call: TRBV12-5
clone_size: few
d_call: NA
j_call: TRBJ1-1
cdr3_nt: TGTGCTAGTGGTTTGCCGCCGGGGCCTGAAGCTTTCTTT
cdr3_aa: CASGLPPGPEAFF

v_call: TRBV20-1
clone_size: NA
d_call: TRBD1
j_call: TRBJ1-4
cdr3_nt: TGCAGTGCCTCCGGGACAGGGAAAGAAAAACTGTTTTTT
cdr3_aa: CSASGTGKEKLFF

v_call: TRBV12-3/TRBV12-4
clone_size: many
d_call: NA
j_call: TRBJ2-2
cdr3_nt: TGTGCCAGCAGTTCCACAGGGTACACCGGGGAGCTGTTTTTT
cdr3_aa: CASSSTGYTGELFF

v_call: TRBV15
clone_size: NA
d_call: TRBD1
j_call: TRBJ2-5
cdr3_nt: TGTGCCACCAGCAGAGAGACAGGGGCCCAAGAGACCCAGTACTTC
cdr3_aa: CATSRETGAQETQYF

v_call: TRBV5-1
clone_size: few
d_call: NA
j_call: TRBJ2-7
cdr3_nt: TGCGCCAGCAGCCCCTCGGGGGAGACTTTCTACGAGCAGTACTTC
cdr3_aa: CASSPSGETFYEQYF

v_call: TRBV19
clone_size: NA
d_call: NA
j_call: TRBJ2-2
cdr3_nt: TGTGCCAGTAGTAGGGGGACTCCGGCGTCAGCAACCGGGGAGCTGTTTTTT
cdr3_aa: CASSRGTPASATGELFF

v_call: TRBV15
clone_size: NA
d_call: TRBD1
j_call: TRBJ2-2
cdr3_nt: TGTGCCACCAGCCGTCGCACCCCTTACTGGGACAGAAACACCGGGGAGCTGTTTTTT
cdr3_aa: CATSRRTPYWDRNTGELFF

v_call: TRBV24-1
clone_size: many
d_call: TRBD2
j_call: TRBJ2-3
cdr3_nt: TGTGCCACCAGTGATCTAGCGGGAGTAACAGATACGCAGTATTTT
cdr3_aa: CATSDLAGVTDTQYF

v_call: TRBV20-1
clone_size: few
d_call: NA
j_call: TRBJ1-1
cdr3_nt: TGCAGTTTAGACAGAGGTTTGAACACTGAAGCTTTCTTT
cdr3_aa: CSLDRGLNTEAFF

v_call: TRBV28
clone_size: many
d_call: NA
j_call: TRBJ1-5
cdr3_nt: TGTGCCATGGGGGGGGACACCGGCAATCAGCCCCAGCATTTT
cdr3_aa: CAMGGDTGNQPQHF

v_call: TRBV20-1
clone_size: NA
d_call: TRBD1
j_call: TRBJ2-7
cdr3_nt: TGCAGTGCTAGAGCGGGACAGGGGGCCGGCGAGCAGTACTTC
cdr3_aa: CSARAGQGAGEQYF

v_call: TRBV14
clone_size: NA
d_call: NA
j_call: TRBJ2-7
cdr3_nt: TGTGCCAGCAGCCAGGGCCTAAACTACGAGCAGTACTTC
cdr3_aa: CASSQGLNYEQYF

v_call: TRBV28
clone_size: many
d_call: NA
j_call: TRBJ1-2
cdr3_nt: TGTGCCAGCAGTAGCACAGGGTCCGGCTACACCTTC
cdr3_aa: CASSSTGSGYTF

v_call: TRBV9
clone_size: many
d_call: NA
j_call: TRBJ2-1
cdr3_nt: TGTGCCAGCAGCGTAAGCGGTTTAGGGGGCAATGAGCAGTTCTTC
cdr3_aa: CASSVSGLGGNEQFF

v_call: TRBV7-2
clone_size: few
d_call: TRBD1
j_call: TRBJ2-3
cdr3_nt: TGTGCCAGCAGCGCGGACAGGGGGCGGTCAGATACGCAGTATTTT
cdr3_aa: CASSADRGRSDTQYF

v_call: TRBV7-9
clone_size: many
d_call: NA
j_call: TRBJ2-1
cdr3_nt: TGTGCCAGCAGAACGACAAATGAGCAGTTCTTC
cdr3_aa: CASRTTNEQFF

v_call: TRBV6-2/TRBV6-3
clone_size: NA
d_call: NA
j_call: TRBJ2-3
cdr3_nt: TGTGCCAGCATGAGGAGGGATACGCAGTATTTT
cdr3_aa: CASMRRDTQYF

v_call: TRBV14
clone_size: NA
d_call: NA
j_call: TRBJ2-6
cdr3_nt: TGTGCCAGCAGCTCCGGGGAAGCGGGGGCCAACGTCCTGACTTTC
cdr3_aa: CASSSGEAGANVLTF

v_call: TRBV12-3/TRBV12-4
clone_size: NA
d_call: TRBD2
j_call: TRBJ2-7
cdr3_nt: TGTGCCAGCAGGACTAGCGGGAGCCAAGGGCTCTACGAGCAGTACTTC
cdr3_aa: CASRTSGSQGLYEQYF

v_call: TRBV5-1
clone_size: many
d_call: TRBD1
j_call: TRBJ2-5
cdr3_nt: TGCGCCAGCAGCTTCTGGACAGGCGTCCAAGAGACCCAGTACTTC
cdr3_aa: CASSFWTGVQETQYF

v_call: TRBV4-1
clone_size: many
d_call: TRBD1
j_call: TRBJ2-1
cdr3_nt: TGCGCCAGCAGCCAAGGGGGGACAGGGGGCTATAATGAGCAGTTCTTC
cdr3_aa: CASSQGGTGGYNEQFF

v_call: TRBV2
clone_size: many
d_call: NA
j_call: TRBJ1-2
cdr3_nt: TGTGCCAGCAGTAGCAGGAACCAGGGCTACACCTTC
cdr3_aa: CASSSRNQGYTF

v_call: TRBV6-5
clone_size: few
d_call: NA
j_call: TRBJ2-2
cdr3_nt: TGTGCCAGCAGTTACGCCCCGGGACATAAACACCGGGAGCTGTTTTTT
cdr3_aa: CASSYAPGHKHRELFF

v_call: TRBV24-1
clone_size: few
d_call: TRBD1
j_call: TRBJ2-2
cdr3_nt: TGTGCCACCAGTGATAGGGACAGGCCTAACACCGGGGAGCTGTTTTTT
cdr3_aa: CATSDRDRPNTGELFF

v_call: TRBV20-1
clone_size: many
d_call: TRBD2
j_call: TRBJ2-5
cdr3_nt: TGCAGTGCTAGGGCATTAGCGGGGGCCCAAGAGACCCAGTACTTC
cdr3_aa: CSARALAGAQETQYF

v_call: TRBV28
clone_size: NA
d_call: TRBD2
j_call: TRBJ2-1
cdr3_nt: TGTGCCAGCAGTTTGCCGACTAGCGGGGGAGATCCCAATGAGCAGTTCTTC
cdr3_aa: CASSLPTSGGDPNEQFF

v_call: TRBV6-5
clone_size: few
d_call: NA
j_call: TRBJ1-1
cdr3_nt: TGTGCCAGCAGTTACTTTAGTAGGGGCACTGAAGCTTTCTTT
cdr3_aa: CASSYFSRGTEAFF

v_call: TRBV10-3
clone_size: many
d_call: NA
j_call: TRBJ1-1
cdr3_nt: TGTGCCATCAGCGGACAGCCGAACACTGAAGCTTTCTTT
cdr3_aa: CAISGQPNTEAFF

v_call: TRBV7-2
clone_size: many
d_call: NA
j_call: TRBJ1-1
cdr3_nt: TGTGCCAGCAGCTTGGTTGGTAACAGCGTACTCACTGAAGCTTTCTTT
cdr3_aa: CASSLVGNSVLTEAFF

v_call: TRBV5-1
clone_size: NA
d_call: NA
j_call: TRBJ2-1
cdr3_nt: TGCGCCAGCAGCTTGGTTCGGAGTCGCCCCTACAATGAGCAGTTCTTC
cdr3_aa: CASSLVRSRPYNEQFF

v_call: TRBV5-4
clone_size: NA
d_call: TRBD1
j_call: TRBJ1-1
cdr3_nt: TGTGCCAGCAGCCCCATGACAGGGGAGAACACTGAAGCTTTCTTT
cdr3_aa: CASSPMTGENTEAFF

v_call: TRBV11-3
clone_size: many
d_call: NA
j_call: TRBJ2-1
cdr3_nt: TGTGCCAGCAGCTTAGAAGGGACAACACCCTACAATGAGCAGTTCTTC
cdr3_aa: CASSLEGTTPYNEQFF

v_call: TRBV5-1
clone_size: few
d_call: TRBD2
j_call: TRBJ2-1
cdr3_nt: TGCGCCAGCAGCATGGGGACTAGCGGGACGACCTACAATGAGCAGTTCTTC
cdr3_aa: CASSMGTSGTTYNEQFF